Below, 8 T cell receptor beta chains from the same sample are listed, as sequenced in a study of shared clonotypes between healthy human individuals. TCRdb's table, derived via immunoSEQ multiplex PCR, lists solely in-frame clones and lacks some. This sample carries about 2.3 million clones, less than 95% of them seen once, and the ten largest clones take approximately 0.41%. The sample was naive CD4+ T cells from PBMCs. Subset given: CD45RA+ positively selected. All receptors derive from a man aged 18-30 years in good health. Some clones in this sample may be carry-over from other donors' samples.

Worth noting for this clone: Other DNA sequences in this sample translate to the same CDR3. CDR3 bases: TGTGCCAGCAGCGTAGCGGGGAGCTCTGGAAACACCATATATTTT. This translates into CASSVAGSSGNTIYF. The chain recombines TRBV9 with TRBJ1-3; D ambiguous. CDR1 and CDR2 from the germline V gene are SGDLS and YYNGEE. The CDR3 is 15 amino acids. Trimming removed 0 bases at V and 0 bases at J, with 7 bases between.

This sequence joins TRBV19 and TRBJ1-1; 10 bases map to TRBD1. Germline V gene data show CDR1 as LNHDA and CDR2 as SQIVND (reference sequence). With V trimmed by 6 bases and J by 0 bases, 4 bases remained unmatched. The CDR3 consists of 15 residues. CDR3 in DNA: TGTGCCAGTAGGACGACAGGGGGCATGAACACTGAAGCTTTCTTT. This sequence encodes CASRTTGGMNTEAFF.

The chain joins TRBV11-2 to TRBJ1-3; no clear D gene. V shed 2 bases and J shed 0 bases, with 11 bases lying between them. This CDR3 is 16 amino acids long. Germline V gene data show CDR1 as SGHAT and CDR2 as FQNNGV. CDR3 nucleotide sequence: TGTGCCAGCAGCTTATTCCCACGGGGCTCTGGAAACACCATATATTTT. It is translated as CASSLFPRGSGNTIYF.

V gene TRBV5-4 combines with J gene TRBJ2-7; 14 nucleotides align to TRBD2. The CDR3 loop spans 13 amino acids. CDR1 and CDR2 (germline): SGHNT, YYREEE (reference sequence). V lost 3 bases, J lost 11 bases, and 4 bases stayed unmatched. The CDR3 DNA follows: TGTGCCAGCAGCTCCCCGGGACTAGCGGGAGAGTACTTC. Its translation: CASSSPGLAGEYF.

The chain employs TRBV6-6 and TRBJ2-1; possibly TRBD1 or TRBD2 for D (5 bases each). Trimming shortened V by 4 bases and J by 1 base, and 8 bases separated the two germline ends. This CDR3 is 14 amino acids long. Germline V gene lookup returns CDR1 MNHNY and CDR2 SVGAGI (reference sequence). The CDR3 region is CASSWDGSYNEQFF. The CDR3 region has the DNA TGTGCCAGCAGTTGGGACGGATCCTACAATGAGCAGTTCTTC.

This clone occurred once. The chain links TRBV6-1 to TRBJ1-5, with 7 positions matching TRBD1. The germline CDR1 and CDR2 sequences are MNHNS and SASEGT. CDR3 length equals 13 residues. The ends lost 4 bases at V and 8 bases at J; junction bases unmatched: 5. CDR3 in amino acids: CASSGRGREPQHF. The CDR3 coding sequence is TGTGCCAGCAGTGGCAGGGGGAGGGAGCCCCAGCATTTT.

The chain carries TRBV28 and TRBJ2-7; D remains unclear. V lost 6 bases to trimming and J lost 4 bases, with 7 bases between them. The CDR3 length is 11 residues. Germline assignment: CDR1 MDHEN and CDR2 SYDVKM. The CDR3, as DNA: TGTGCCAGCAGGAATCAGTACGAGCAGTACTTC. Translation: CASRNQYEQYF.

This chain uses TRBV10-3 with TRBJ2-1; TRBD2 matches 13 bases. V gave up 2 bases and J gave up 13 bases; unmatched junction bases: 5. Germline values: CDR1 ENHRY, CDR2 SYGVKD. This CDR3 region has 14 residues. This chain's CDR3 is CAISEEGTSGKQFF. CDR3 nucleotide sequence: TGTGCCATCAGTGAGGAGGGGACTAGCGGGAAACAGTTCTTC.